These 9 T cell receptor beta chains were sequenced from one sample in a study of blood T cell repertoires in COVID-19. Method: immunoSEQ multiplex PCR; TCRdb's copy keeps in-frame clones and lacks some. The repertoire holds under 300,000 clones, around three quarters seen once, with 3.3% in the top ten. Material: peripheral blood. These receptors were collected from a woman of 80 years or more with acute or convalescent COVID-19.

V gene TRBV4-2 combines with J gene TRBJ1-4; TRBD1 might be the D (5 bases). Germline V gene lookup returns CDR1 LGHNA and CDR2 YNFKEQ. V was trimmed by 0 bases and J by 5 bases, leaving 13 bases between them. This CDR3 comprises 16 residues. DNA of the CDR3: TGTGCCAGCAGCCAAGAGAGGTCAGGGCGGAATGAAAAACTGTTTTTT. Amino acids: CASSQERSGRNEKLFF.

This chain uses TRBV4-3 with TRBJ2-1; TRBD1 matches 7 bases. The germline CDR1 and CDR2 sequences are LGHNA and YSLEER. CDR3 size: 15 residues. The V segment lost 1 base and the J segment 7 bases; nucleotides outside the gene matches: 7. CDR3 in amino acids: CASSQVSTGKNEQFF. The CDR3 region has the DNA TGCGCCAGCAGCCAAGTTTCGACAGGGAAAAATGAGCAGTTCTTC.

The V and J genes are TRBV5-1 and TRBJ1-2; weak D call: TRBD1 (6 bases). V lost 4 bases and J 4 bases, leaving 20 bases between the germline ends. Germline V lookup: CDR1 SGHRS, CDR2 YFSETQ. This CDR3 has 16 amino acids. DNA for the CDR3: TGCGCCAGCAGCCTGGAAGCCAGGGGTGTCGGCTATGGCTACACCTTC. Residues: CASSLEARGVGYGYTF. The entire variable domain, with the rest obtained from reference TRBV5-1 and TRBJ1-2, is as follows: KAGVTQTPRYLIKTRGQQVTLSCSPISGHRSVSWYQQTPGQGLQFLFEYFSETQRNKGNFPGRFSGRQFSNSRSEMNVSTLELGDSALYLCASSLEARGVGYGYTFGSGTRLTVV.

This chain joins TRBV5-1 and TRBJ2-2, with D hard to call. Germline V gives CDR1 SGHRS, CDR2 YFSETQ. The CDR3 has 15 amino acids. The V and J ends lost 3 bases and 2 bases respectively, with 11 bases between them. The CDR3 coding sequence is TGCGCCAGCAGCTATAACGGAGTAAACACCGGGGAGCTGTTTTTT. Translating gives CASSYNGVNTGELFF.

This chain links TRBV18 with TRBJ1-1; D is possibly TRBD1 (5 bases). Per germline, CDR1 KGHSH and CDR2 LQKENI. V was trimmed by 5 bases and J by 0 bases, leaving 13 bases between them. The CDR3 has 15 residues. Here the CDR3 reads CASSVIGAMNTEAFF. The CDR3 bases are TGTGCCAGCTCAGTAATTGGGGCCATGAACACTGAAGCTTTCTTT.

CDR3 coding DNA: TGTGCCAGCAGGACCGCGGCGGCCTACGAGCAGTACTTC. Its protein is CASRTAAAYEQYF. This chain joins TRBV5-5 and TRBJ2-7; D is undetermined. V was pared by 5 bases and J by 2 bases, with 11 bases between. This CDR3 is 13 amino acids long. CDR1 and CDR2 (germline): SGHKS, YYEKEE (reference sequence).

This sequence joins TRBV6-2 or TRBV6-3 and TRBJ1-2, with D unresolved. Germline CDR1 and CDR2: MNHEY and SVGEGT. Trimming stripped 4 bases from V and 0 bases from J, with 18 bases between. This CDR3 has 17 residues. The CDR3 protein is CASSLARNRQANYGYTF. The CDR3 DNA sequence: TGTGCCAGCAGTTTAGCGCGGAATCGGCAGGCTAACTATGGCTACACCTTC.

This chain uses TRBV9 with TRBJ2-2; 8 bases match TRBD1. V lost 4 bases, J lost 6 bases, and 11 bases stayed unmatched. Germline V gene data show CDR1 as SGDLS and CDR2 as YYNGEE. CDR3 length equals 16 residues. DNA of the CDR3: TGTGCCAGCAGCCCCCGGACAGGGACGAAGGCCGGGGAGCTGTTTTTT. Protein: CASSPRTGTKAGELFF.

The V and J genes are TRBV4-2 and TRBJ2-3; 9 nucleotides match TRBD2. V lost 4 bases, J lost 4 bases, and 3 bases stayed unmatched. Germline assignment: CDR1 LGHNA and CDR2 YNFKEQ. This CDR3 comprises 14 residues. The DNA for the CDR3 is TGTGCCAGCAGCCGTCAGCGGGAGGCAGATACGCAGTATTTT. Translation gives CASSRQREADTQYF.